This T cell receptor beta chain was recorded in a study of OX40 agonist ivuxolimab in advanced cancers. Study-level information: Anti-PD-1, anti-PD-L1 or anti-CTLA-4 therapy given earlier was allowed, and roughly 40% had some. Findings and caveats of the study: The mean number of expanded clones was higher in CD8+ T cells than in CD4+. Among some nonresponders, normalized T-cell clonal expansion was also low.

Autoimmune disease history or systemic immunosuppression meant exclusion. Sequencing was performed with immunoSEQ multiplex PCR; in TCRdb, only in-frame clones are kept and a portion is missing. Of approximately 50,000 clones listed, roughly 84% are singletons. Of note for this clone: Its target is not known.

The sequencing used CD4+ or CD8+ T cells sorted from blood, collected in a trial of the OX40 agonist ivuxolimab. This receptor was identified in an adult with an advanced solid tumor such as melanoma, head and neck, liver or kidney cancer.

CDR3 sequence reads: CASSINRGQETQYF. The DNA of the CDR3 is TGTGCCAGCAGCATAAATAGAGGGCAAGAGACCCAGTACTTC. The genes are TRBV14 and TRBJ2-5, with D maybe TRBD2 (5 bases). The germline gives CDR1 SGHDN, CDR2 FVKESK. Trimming removed 5 bases from V and 2 bases from J, with 12 bases in between. The CDR3 spans 14 residues.